This T cell receptor (beta chain) appears in the sequencing data of a study of blood T cell repertoires in COVID-19. The J segment lost 0 bases and the V segment lost 3 bases, leaving 8 bases of the junction unmatched. The CDR3 covers 17 residues. The V gene's germline CDR1 is SGHDT and CDR2 YYEEEE. This clone has a single count. Produced via immunoSEQ multiplex PCR; TCRdb's table is partial and in-frame only. The table records tens of thousands of clones, around 77% of them present only once. The sequenced sample consisted of peripheral blood. The sequence was obtained from a woman over 75 with acute or convalescent COVID-19. The V gene is TRBV5-6, the J gene TRBJ1-1, with 10 bases matching TRBD1. CDR3 amino acids: CASSSRGTGVMNTEAFF. The CDR3 DNA reads TGTGCCAGCAGCTCAAGGGGGACAGGGGTAATGAACACTGAAGCTTTCTTT.